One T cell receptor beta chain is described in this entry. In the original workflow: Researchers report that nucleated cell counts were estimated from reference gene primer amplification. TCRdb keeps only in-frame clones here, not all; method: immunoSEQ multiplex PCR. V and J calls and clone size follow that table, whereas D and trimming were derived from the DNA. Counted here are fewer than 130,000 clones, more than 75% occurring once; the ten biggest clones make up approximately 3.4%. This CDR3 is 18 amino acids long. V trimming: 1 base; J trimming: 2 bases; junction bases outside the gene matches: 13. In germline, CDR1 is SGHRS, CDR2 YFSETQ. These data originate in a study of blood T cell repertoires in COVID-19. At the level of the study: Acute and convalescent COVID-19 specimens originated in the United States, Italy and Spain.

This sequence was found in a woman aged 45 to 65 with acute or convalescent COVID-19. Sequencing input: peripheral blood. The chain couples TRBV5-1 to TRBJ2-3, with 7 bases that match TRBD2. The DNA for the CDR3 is TGCGCCAGCAGCTTGAGTCTACGGCGGCTAGCGGCCACAGATACGCAGTATTTT. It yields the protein CASSLSLRRLAATDTQYF.